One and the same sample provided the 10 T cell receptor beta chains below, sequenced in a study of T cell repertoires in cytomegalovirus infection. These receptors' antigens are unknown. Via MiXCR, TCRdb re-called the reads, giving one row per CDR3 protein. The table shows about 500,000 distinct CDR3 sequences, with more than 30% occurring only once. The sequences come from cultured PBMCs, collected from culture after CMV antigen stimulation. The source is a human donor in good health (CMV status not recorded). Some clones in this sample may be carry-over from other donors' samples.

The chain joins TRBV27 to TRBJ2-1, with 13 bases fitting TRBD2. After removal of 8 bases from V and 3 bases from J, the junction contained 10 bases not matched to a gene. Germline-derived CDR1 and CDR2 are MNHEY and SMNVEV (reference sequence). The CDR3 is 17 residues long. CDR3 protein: CASPATSGRTRYNEQFF. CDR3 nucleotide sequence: TGTGCCAGCCCTGCGACTAGCGGGAGGACCCGCTACAATGAGCAGTTCTTC.

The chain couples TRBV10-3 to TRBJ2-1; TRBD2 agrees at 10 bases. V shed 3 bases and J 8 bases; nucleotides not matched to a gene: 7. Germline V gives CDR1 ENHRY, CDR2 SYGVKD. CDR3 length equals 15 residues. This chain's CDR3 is CAISDAAGGPDEQFF. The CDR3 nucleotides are TGTGCCATCAGTGACGCAGCGGGAGGGCCGGATGAGCAGTTCTTC.

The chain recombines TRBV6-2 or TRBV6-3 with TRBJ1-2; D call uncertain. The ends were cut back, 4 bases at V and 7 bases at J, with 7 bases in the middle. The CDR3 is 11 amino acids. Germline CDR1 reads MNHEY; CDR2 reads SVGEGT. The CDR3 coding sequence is TGTGCCAGCAGTTCGGGGTTTGGCTACACCTTC. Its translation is CASSSGFGYTF.

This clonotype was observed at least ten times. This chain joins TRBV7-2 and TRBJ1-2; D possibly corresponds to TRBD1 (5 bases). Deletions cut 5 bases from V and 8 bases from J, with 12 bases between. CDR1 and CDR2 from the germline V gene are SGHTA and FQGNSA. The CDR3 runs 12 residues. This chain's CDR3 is CASSGGSTGYTF. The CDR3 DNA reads TGTGCCAGCAGCGGGGGTTCGACCGGCTACACCTTC.

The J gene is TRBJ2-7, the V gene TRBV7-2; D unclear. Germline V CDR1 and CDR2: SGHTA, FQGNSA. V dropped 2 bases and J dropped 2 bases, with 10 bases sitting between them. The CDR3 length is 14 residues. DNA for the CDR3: TGTGCCAGCAGCTTAAACCCCCGCCCCTACGAGCAGTACTTC. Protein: CASSLNPRPYEQYF. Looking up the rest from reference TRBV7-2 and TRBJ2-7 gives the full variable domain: GAGVSQSPSNKVTEKGKDVELRCDPISGHTALYWYRQSLGQGLEFLIYFQGNSAPDKSGLPSDRFSAERTGGSVSTLTIQRTQQEDSAVYLCASSLNPRPYEQYFGPGTRLTVT.

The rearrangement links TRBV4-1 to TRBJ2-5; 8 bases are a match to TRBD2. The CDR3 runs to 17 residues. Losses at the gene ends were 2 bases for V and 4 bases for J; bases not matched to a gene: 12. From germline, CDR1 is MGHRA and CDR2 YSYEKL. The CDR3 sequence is CASSQFFGGAGGETQYF. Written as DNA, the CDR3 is TGCGCCAGCAGCCAATTTTTTGGGGGGGCGGGAGGAGAGACCCAGTACTTC.

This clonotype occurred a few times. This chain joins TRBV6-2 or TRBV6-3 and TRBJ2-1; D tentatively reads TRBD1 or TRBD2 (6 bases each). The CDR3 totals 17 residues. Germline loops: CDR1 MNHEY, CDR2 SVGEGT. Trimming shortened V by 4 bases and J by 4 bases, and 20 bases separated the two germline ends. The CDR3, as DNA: TGTGCCAGCAGTTCCTCCAACCTAGGGGGAGGATACAATGAGCAGTTCTTC. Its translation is CASSSSNLGGGYNEQFF.

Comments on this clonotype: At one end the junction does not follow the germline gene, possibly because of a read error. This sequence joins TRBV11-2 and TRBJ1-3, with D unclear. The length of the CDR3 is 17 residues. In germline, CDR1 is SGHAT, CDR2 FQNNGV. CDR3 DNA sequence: TGTGCCAGCAGCTTAGAGAAACCTGGACCTTCTGGAAACACCATATCTTTT. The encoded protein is CASSLEKPGPSGNTISF.

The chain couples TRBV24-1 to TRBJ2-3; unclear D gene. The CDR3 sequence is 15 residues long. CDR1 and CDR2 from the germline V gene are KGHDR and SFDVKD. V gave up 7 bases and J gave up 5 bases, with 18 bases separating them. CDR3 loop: CATRSSARHIDTQYF. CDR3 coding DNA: TGTGCCACCAGATCGTCAGCCCGGCACATAGATACGCAGTATTTT.

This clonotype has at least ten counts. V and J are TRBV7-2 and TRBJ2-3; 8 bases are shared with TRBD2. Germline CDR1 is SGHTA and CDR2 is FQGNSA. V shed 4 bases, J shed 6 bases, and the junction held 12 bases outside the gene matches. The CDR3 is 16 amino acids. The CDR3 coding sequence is TGTGCCAGCAGCTCTGGACTAGCTAGAGGTTCGGATACGCAGTATTTT. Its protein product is CASSSGLARGSDTQYF.